The 6 T cell receptor beta chains listed next were all sequenced from one sample in a study of regulatory T cells in long-lasting Graves disease. Regarding time point: persistent/refractory GD, antithyroid drugs over 5 years with positive TRAb. PBMCs were the source of the RNA used for TCR sequencing. Building of the TCR beta libraries involved iRepertoire HTBI primers and Arm-PCR of CDR3 regions. TCRdb redid the calling of the multiplex PCR reads with MiXCR, one entry per CDR3 protein. This table holds 300,000 to 500,000 distinct CDR3 sequences, roughly 20% found once. Sequences were derived from peripheral blood mononuclear cells (PBMCs), sampled when the disease was refractory, from a patient treated with antithyroid drugs. The origin of the receptors is a female donor with Graves disease.

J is TRBJ2-4 and V is TRBV19; D unresolved. V dropped 6 bases and J dropped 7 bases, with 7 bases sitting between them. Germline lookup yields CDR1 LNHDA and CDR2 SQIVND (reference sequence). This CDR3 is 11 amino acids long. The CDR3: CASRILNIQYF. The CDR3 DNA is TGTGCCAGTAGGATCCTGAACATTCAGTACTTC. The variable domain in full, completed from reference TRBV19 and TRBJ2-4, reads DGGITQSPKYLFRKEGQNVTLSCEQNLNHDAMYWYRQDPGQGLRLIYYSQIVNDFQKGDIAEGYSVSREKKESFPLTVTSAQKNPTAFYLCASRILNIQYFGAGTRLSVL.

This chain connects TRBV6-4 to TRBJ2-2; the D call may be TRBD1 or TRBD2 (5 bases each). V was cut by 4 bases and J by 6 bases, with 12 bases left in between. Germline V gene data show CDR1 as MRHNA and CDR2 as SNTAGT. The CDR3 totals 14 residues. The CDR3 nucleotides are TGTGCCAGCAGTGCCACCGGGACCGCCGGGGAGCTGTTTTTT. Translated, it gives CASSATGTAGELFF.

The V and J genes are TRBV14 and TRBJ1-2, with D possibly matching TRBD1 (5 bases). V was clipped by 1 base and J by 10 bases, with 13 bases between them. Germline CDR1 SGHDN, CDR2 FVKESK. This CDR3 region has 13 residues. Here the CDR3 reads CASSQVGHPDYTF. The CDR3 bases are TGTGCCAGCAGCCAAGTCGGACACCCGGACTACACCTTC.

This clonotype appeared many times. The chain combines TRBV2 with TRBJ1-5; 8 bases match TRBD1. J lost 4 bases, V lost 4 bases, and 3 bases had no gene match. The CDR3 contains 14 residues. CDR1 SNHLY and CDR2 FYNNEI come from the germline V gene. The CDR3 DNA follows: TGTGCCAGCAGTGCGCAGGGGGCGAATCAGCCCCAGCATTTT. Amino acid sequence: CASSAQGANQPQHF.

This clonotype occurred many times. V gene TRBV20-1 combines with J gene TRBJ2-5; 12 nucleotides match TRBD2. CDR3 length: 15 amino acids. Looked up from germline, CDR1 is DFQATT and CDR2 is SNEGSKA (reference sequence). V was clipped by 3 bases and J by 2 bases; unmatched bases: 4. The DNA for the CDR3 is TGCAGTGCTAGCGTGCTAGCGGGAGGGCAAGAGACCCAGTACTTC. Its protein product is CSASVLAGGQETQYF.

This clonotype was recorded only once. The CDR3 nucleotides read TGTGCCAGCCTAGAAAACGGTATGGGGTCCGGGGAGCTGTTTTTT. Protein product: CASLENGMGSGELFF. J is TRBJ2-2 and V is TRBV28; no clear D gene. Germline V lookup: CDR1 MDHEN, CDR2 SYDVKM. The V gene lost 8 bases and the J gene lost 6 bases, with 19 bases spanning the gap. This CDR3 is 15 amino acids long.